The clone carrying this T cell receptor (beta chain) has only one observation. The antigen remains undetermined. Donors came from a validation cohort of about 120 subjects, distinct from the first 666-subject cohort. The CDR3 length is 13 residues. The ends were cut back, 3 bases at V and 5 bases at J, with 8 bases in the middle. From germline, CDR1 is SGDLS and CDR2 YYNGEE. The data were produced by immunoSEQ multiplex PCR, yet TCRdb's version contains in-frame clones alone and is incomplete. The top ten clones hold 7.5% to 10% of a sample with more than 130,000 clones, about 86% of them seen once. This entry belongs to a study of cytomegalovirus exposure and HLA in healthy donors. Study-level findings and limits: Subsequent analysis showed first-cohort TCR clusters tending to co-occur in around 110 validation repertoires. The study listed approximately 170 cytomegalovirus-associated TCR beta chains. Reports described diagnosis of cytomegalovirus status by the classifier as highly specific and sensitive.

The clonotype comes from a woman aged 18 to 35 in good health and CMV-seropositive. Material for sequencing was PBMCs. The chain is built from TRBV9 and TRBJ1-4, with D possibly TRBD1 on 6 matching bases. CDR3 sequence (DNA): TGTGCCAGCAGCGCTGGGGGCAATGAAAAACTGTTTTTT. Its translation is CASSAGGNEKLFF.